This T cell receptor (beta chain) was sequenced during a study of identical twins. TCRdb reprocessed the 5' RACE reads with MiXCR, giving one entry per CDR3 protein. The sample has fewer than 650,000 distinct CDR3 sequences, 9.6% seen once. This CDR3 comprises 14 residues. In germline, CDR1 is SGHRS, CDR2 YFSETQ. Trimming stripped 4 bases from V and 0 bases from J, with 11 bases between. Everyone who donated was a healthy Caucasian. This clonotype was recorded a few times. These data also featured in a second study, about yellow fever vaccine responses in identical twins.

This TCR was sampled from a woman under 30 in good health. The material sequenced was PBMCs. The chain is built from TRBV5-1 and TRBJ2-7; D may be TRBD2 (5 bases). This CDR3 is CASSPGVTSYEQYF. CDR3 sequence (DNA): TGCGCCAGCAGCCCCGGGGTCACCTCCTACGAGCAGTACTTC.